The 11 T cell receptor beta chains in this list originate from one sample, sequenced in a study of regulatory T cells in long-lasting Graves disease. iRepertoire HTBI primers and Arm-PCR of CDR3 regions built TCR beta libraries. From the multiplex PCR reads, TCRdb called clonotypes with MiXCR, one entry per CDR3 protein. Of 420,000 or so distinct CDR3 sequences in the sample, 16% were seen once. Sample time point: newly diagnosed GD, antithyroid drugs for less than 3 months. Extracted PBMC RNA gave rise to the TCR library. The sample was also linked to a second study, of T cells in Graves' hyperthyroidism and ophthalmopathy.

The sample in question was peripheral blood mononuclear cells (PBMCs), obtained at new diagnosis, from a patient treated with antithyroid drugs. The receptors derive from a woman aged 18-35 years with Graves disease.

This clonotype has a count of ten or more. The chain couples TRBV7-3 to TRBJ2-7, with D tentatively TRBD1 (6 bases). The CDR3 is 15 amino acids. The V gene lost 4 bases and the J gene lost 6 bases, with 19 bases spanning the gap. Looked up from germline, CDR1 is SGHTA and CDR2 is FQGTGA. The CDR3 bases are TGTGCCAGCAGCTCGACAGGCGGAGAATTATTCGAGCAGTACTTC. Its protein product is CASSSTGGELFEQYF.

This clonotype has a count of ten or more. The CDR3 nucleotides are TGTGCCAGCAGTTCTGCTGGGACTAGCGGGAGTTCCTACGAGCAGTACTTC. This codes for CASSSAGTSGSSYEQYF. This sequence joins TRBV7-9 and TRBJ2-7; 14 nucleotides align to TRBD2. This CDR3 is 17 amino acids long. Germline CDR1 is SEHNR and CDR2 is FQNEAQ (reference sequence). V lost 6 bases, J lost 1 base, and 8 bases stayed unmatched.

This clonotype was observed many times. The chain recombines TRBV7-9 with TRBJ2-7; D is unresolved. The CDR3 totals 12 residues. Germline V CDR1 and CDR2: SEHNR, FQNEAQ (reference sequence). V gave up 1 base and J gave up 4 bases, with 5 bases separating them. The CDR3 coding sequence is TGTGCCAGCAGCTTAGAACTGTACGAGCAGTACTTC. As protein: CASSLELYEQYF.

The chain uses TRBV6-1 and TRBJ1-5; 7 bases are a match to TRBD1. CDR1 is MNHNS, CDR2 SASEGT, per germline. CDR3 length equals 15 residues. The V gene end was trimmed by 6 bases and the J gene end by 2 bases; junction bases not matched to a gene: 7. In DNA, the CDR3 is TGTGCCAGCAGAACGACAGGGTCGGGCAATCAGCCCCAGCATTTT. Translating it yields CASRTTGSGNQPQHF.

The V and J genes are TRBV4-1 and TRBJ1-2; TRBD1 aligns across 9 bases. CDR3 size: 14 residues. Germline V gene data show CDR1 as MGHRA and CDR2 as YSYEKL. V gave up 3 bases and J gave up 8 bases; unmatched junction bases: 7. CDR3 DNA sequence: TGCGCCAGCAGCCACCTCGGGACAGGGATCGGCTACACCTTC. Residues: CASSHLGTGIGYTF.

CDR3 nucleotides: TGCGCCAGCAGCCAATGGGGACAGGGGGACTATGGCTACACCTTC. This gives the protein CASSQWGQGDYGYTF. V usage is TRBV4-3 and J usage is TRBJ1-2, with TRBD1 matching 11 bases. The V segment lost 2 bases and the J segment 3 bases; nucleotides outside the gene matches: 2. The germline gives CDR1 LGHNA, CDR2 YSLEER. The CDR3 sequence is 15 residues long.

This clonotype was seen only a few times. The genes are TRBV2 and TRBJ2-2, with TRBD2 matching 10 bases. V shed 3 bases, J shed 4 bases, and the junction held 8 bases outside the gene matches. The CDR3 covers 17 residues. The V gene's germline CDR1 is SNHLY and CDR2 FYNNEI. The CDR3 region is CASSDIAGGRSTGELFF. In DNA, the CDR3 is TGTGCCAGCAGTGACATAGCGGGAGGTCGAAGCACCGGGGAGCTGTTTTTT.

This clonotype appeared a single time. The chain is built from TRBV5-4 and TRBJ2-1; the match to TRBD2 covers 7 bases. The CDR3 totals 13 residues. V lost 4 bases and J lost 7; bases outside the gene matches: 5. CDR1 and CDR2 (germline): SGHNT, YYREEE (reference sequence). CDR3 region: CASSGGTINEQFF. CDR3 nucleotides: TGTGCCAGCAGCGGCGGGACTATTAATGAGCAGTTCTTC.

The rearrangement links TRBV30 to TRBJ1-5, with 7 bases matching TRBD1. This CDR3 is 14 amino acids long. V trimming: 3 bases; J trimming: 3 bases; junction bases outside the gene matches: 5. Germline values: CDR1 GTSNPN, CDR2 SVGIG (reference sequence). The CDR3 loop reads CAWSAGTVNQPQHF. The CDR3 DNA sequence: TGTGCCTGGAGCGCAGGGACAGTCAATCAGCCCCAGCATTTT.

This clonotype was counted ten times or more. This chain links TRBV3-1 with TRBJ2-7; D is possibly TRBD1 (5 bases). The CDR3 loop spans 15 amino acids. Germline loops: CDR1 LGHDT, CDR2 YNNKEL (reference sequence). Trimming left V 3 bases short and J 0 bases short, with 12 bases between. The CDR3 nucleotides read TGTGCCAGCAGCCAGACAGACGCAGACTCCTACGAGCAGTACTTC. Translation: CASSQTDADSYEQYF.

This clonotype was recorded at least ten times. The rearrangement links TRBV20-1 to TRBJ2-1; 8 bases match TRBD2. Unmatched junction bases numbered 14, after V lost 6 bases and J lost 7 bases. The CDR3 extends over 15 amino acids. CDR1 DFQATT and CDR2 SNEGSKA come from the germline V gene (reference sequence). CDR3 bases: TGCAGTGCAGACTCAGCGGGAGCGTCCATGAATGAGCAGTTCTTC. Protein sequence: CSADSAGASMNEQFF.